These 3 T cell receptor beta chains were all obtained from the same sample, sequenced in a study of T cells in Graves' hyperthyroidism and ophthalmopathy. The investigators amplified TCR beta CDR3 regions from RNA transcripts. A first-round RT-PCR of the TCR CDR3 used the HTBI primer set. TCRdb reprocessed the multiplex PCR reads via MiXCR and lists one record per CDR3 protein. The profile shows under 350,000 distinct CDR3 sequences, 15% to 20% of them singletons. The sequencing input was blood. The origin of the receptors is a woman in her forties or fifties with Graves' hyperthyroidism.

This clonotype occurred many times. The chain couples TRBV2 to TRBJ1-1, with 10 bases identical to TRBD1. V dropped 5 bases and J dropped 11; count of bases not matched to a gene: 14. CDR3 length equals 15 residues. The germline gives CDR1 SNHLY, CDR2 FYNNEI. DNA for the CDR3: TGTGCCAGCAGTCCAAGACAGGGGGCGGCTCAGGGGGCTTTCTTT. Its translation is CASSPRQGAAQGAFF.

The table lists this clonotype with many counts. J is TRBJ1-5 and V is TRBV7-8; no definite D call. The ends were cut back, 6 bases at V and 3 bases at J, with 12 bases in the middle. Germline CDR1 and CDR2: SGHVS and FQNEAQ. CDR3 length equals 14 residues. In nucleotides, the CDR3 is TGTGCCAGCAGTAGAACCCAAAACAATCAGCCCCAGCATTTT. This encodes CASSRTQNNQPQHF.

The chain is built from TRBV28 and TRBJ2-7; 9 bases are shared with TRBD2. The CDR3 runs 14 residues. Germline trimming cut 3 bases from V and 5 bases from J; bases unmatched to any gene: 5. Germline assignment: CDR1 MDHEN and CDR2 SYDVKM. The CDR3 is CASSLLAGSNEQYF. CDR3 nucleotides: TGTGCCAGCAGTTTGCTAGCGGGATCCAACGAGCAGTACTTC.